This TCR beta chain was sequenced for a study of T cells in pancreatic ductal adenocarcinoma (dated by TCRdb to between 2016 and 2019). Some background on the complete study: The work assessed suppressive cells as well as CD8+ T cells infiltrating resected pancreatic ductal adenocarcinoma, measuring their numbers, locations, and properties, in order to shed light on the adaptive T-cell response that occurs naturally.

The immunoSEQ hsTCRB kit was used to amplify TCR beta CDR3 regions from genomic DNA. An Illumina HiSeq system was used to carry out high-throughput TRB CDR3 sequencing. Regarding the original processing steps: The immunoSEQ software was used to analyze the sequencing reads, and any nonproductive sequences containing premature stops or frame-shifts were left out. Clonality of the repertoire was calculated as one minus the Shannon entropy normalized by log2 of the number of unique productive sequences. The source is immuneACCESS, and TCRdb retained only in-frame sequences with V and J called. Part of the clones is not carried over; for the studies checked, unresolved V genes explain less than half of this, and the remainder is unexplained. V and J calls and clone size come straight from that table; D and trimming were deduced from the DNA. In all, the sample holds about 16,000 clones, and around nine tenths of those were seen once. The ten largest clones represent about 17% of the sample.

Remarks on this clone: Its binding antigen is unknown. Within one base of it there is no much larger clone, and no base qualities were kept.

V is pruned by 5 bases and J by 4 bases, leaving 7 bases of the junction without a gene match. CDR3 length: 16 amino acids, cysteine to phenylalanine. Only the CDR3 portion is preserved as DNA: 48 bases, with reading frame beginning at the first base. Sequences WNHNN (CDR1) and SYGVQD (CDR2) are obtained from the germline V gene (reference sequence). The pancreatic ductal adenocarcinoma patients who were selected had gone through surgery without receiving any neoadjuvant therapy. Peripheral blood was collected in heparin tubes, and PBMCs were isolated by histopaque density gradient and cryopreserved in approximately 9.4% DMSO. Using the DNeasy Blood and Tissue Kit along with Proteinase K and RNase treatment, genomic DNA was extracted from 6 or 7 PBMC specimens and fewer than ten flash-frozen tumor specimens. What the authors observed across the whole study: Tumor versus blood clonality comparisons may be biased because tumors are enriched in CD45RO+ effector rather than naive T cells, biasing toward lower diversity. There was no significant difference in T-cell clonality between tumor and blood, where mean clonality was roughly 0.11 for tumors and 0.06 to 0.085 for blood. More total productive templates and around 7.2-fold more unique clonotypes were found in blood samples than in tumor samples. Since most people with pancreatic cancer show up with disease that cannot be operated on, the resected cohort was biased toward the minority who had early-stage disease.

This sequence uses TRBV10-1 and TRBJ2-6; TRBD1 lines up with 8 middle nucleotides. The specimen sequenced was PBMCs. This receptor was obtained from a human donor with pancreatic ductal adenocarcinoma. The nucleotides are TGCGCCAGCAGTCCCAGGACAGGGTCCGGGGCCAACGTCCTGACTTTC. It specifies CASSPRTGSGANVLTF.